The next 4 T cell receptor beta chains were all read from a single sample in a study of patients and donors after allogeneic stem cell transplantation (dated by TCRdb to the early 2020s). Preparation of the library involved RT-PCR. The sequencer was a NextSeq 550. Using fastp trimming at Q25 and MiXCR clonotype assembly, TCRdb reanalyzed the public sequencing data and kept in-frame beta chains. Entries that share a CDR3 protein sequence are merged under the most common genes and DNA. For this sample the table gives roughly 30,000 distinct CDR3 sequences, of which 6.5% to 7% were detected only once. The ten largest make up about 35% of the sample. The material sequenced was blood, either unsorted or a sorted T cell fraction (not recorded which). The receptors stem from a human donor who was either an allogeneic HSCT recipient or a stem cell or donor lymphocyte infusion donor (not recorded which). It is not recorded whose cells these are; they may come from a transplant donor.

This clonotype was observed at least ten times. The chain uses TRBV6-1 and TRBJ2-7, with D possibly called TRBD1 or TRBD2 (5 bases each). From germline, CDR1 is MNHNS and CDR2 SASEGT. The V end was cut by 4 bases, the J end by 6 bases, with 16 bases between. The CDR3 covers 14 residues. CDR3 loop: CASSGGPSLLEQYF. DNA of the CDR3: TGTGCCAGCAGTGGGGGACCGTCTCTTCTCGAGCAGTACTTC.

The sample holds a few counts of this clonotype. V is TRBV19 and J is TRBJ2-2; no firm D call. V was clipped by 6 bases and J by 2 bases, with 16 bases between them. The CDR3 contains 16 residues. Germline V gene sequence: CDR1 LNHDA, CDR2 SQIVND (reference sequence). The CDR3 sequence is CASSVTRAANTGELFF. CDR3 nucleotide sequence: TGTGCCAGTAGCGTGACCCGCGCGGCTAACACCGGGGAGCTGTTTTTT.

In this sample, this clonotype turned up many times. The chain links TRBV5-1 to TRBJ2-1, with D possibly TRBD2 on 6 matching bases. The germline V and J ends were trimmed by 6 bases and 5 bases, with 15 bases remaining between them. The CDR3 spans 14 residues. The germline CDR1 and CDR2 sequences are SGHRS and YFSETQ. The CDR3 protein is CASKLGSGHNEQFF. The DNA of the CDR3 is TGCGCCAGCAAATTGGGTAGCGGCCACAATGAGCAGTTCTTC.

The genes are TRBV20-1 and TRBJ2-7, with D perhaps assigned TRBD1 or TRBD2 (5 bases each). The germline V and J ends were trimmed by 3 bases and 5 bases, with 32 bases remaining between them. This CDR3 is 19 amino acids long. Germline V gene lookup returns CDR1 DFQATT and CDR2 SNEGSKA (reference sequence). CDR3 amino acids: CSARVAAGQVGGHLNEQYF. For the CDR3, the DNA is TGCAGTGCTAGGGTCGCGGCGGGCCAAGTTGGGGGTCATCTAAACGAGCAGTACTTC.